This T cell receptor (beta chain) is from a study of blood T cell repertoires in COVID-19. Whole-study context: COVID-19 samples collected from the United States, Italy and Spain covered acute and convalescent phases. Nucleic acid was either cDNA or gDNA, and it came from T cells, B-cell-depleted T cells, or PBMCs.

V was cut by 6 bases and J by 4 bases, with 18 bases left in between. Germline V gene sequence: CDR1 MNHEY, CDR2 SMNVEV (reference sequence). The CDR3 length is 15 residues. The protocol was immunoSEQ multiplex PCR, while the TCRdb copy is restricted to in-frame clones and leaves out a portion. This repertoire shows around 100,000 clones, around 85% found once; its top ten account for around 15%. V usage is TRBV27 and J usage is TRBJ1-1; D is possibly TRBD1 (5 bases). The sequencing sample was made of peripheral blood. The receptor's source is a man aged 45-65 years with active or convalescent COVID-19. CDR3 protein: CASSLNGEGVTEAFF. CDR3 DNA: TGTGCCAGCAGCTTAAATGGGGAAGGGGTCACTGAAGCTTTCTTT.